This TCR beta chain was found in a study of spatial heterogeneity in lung cancer. On the study more broadly: Consistently, beta-chain sequences turned up in larger numbers than alpha-chain sequences did.

This CDR3 contains 13 residues. The V gene's germline CDR1 is SGHVS and CDR2 FNYEAQ. The germline V and J ends were trimmed by 6 bases and 5 bases, with 13 bases remaining between them. This clonotype is termed medium-sized. Each molecule of TCR cDNA was tagged with one unique molecular identifier. MiXCR, applied by TCRdb to the 5' RACE reads, yields one record per CDR3 protein. The data hold roughly 7,800 distinct CDR3 sequences, with around 16% observed a single time. Time point specified: sample taken at primary tumor resection. The chain links TRBV7-6 to TRBJ2-5; D ambiguous. The sample was normal lung tissue next to the tumor, taken at surgery. The sequence was collected from a male donor with early-stage non-small cell lung cancer. CDR3 protein: CASSPGRGETQYF. The CDR3 DNA sequence: TGTGCCAGCAGTCCGGGCCGAGGCGAGACCCAGTACTTC.